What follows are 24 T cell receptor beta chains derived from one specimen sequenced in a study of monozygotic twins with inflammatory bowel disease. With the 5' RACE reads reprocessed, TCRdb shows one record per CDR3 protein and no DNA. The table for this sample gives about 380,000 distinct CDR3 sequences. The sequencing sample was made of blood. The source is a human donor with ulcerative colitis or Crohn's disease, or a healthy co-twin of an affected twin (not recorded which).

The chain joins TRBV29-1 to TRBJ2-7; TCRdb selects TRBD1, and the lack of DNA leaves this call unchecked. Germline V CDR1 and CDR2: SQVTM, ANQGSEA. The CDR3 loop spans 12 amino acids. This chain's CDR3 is CSAVTGNYEQYF.

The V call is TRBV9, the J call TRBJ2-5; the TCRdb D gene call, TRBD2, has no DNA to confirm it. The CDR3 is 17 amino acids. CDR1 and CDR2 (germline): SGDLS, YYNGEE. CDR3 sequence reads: CASSVGTSGGTKETQYF. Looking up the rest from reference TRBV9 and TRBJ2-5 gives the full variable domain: DSGVTQTPKHLITATGQRVTLRCSPRSGDLSVYWYQQSLDQGLQFLIQYYNGEERAKGNILERFSAQQFPDLHSELNLSSLELGDSALYFCASSVGTSGGTKETQYFGPGTRLLVL.

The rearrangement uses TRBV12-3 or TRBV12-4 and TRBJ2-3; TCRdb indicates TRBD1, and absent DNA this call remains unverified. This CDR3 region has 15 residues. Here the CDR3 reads CASSPQGGAGDTQYF.

The CDR3 sequence: CASSVGPRPNYGYTF. V gene TRBV4-1 combines with J gene TRBJ1-2. The CDR3 has 15 residues. Germline CDR1 and CDR2: MGHRA and YSYEKL.

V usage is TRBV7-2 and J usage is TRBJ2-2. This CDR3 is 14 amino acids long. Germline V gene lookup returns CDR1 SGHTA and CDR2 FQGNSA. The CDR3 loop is CASSRLANTGELFF.

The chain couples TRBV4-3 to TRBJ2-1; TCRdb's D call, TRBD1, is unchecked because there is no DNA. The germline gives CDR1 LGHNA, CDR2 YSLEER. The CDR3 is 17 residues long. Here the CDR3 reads CASSQVAGGGLYNEQFF.

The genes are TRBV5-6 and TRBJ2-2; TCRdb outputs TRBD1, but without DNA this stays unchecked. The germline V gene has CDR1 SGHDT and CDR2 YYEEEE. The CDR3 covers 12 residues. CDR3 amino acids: CASRWGPGELFF.

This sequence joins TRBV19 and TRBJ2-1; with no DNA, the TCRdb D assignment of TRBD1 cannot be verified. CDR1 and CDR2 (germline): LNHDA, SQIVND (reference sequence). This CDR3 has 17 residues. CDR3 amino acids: CASSRYLPGQGLDEQFF.

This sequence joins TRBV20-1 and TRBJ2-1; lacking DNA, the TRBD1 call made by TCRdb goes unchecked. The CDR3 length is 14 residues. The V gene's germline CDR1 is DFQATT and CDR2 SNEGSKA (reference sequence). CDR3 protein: CSAWLGTGVSEQFF.

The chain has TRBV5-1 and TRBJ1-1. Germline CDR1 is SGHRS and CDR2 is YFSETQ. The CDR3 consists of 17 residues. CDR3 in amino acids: CATHGPTGEGFGTEAFF. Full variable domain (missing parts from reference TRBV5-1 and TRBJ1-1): KAGVTQTPRYLIKTRGQQVTLSCSPISGHRSVSWYQQTPGQGLQFLFEYFSETQRNKGNFPGRFSGRQFSNSRSEMNVSTLELGDSALYLCATHGPTGEGFGTEAFFGQGTRLTVV.

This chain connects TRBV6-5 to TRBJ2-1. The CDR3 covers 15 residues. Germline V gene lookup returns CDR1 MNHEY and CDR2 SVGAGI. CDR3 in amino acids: CASSYDGSSYNEQFF.

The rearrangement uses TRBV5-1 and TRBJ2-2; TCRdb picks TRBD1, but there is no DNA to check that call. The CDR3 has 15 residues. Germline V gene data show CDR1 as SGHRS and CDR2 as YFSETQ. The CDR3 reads CASISGTGGVGELFF.

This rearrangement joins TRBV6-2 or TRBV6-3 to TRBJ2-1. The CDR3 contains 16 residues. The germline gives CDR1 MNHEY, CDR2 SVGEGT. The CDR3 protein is CASSYGSRIINNEQFF.

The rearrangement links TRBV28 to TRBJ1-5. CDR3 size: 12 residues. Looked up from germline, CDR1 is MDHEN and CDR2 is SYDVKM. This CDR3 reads CASSSYSKPQHF.

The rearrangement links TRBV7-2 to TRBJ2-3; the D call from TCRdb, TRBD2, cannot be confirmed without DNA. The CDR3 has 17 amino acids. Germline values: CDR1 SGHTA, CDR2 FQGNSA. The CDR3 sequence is CASSPLAGGHRTDTQYF.

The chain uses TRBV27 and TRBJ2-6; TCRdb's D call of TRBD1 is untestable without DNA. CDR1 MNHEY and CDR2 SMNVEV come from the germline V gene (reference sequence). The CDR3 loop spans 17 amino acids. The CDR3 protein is CASSLSTGPGGANVLTF.

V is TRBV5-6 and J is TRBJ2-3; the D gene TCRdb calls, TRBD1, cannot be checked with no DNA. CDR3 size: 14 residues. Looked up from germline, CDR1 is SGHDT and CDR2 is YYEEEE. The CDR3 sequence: CASIEITGRETQYF.

The CDR3 here is CASSPPSGSLGTEAFF. The gene calls are TRBV19 and TRBJ1-1; the D call from TCRdb, TRBD1, cannot be confirmed without DNA. This CDR3 spans 16 amino acids. The germline V gene has CDR1 LNHDA and CDR2 SQIVND (reference sequence).

CDR3 sequence reads: CASSQDYGTASSYEQYF. The gene calls are TRBV4-1 and TRBJ2-7; TCRdb calls TRBD1, which cannot be checked without DNA. The germline V gene has CDR1 MGHRA and CDR2 YSYEKL. The CDR3 is 17 amino acids.

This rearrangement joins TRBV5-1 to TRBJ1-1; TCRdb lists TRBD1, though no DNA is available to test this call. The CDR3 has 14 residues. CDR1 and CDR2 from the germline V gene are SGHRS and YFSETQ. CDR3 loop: CASSLQGQDTEAFF.

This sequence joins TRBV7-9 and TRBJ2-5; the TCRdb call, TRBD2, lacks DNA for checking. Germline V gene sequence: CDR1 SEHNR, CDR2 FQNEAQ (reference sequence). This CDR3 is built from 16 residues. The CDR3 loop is CASSTGLPTYQETQYF.

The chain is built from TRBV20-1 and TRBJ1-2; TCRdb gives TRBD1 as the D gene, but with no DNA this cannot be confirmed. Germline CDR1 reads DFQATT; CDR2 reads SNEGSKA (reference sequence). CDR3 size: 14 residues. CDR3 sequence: CSARYDRGNYGYTF.

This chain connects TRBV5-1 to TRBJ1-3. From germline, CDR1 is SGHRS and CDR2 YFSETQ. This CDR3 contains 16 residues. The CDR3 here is CASSLSTDHSGNTIYF.

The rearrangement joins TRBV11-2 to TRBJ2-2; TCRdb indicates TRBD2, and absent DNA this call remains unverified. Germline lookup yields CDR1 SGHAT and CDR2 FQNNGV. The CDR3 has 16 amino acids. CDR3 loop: CASSLRSGVNTGELFF. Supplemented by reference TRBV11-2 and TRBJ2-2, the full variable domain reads EAGVAQSPRYKIIEKRQSVAFWCNPISGHATLYWYQQILGQGPKLLIQFQNNGVVDDSQLPKDRFSAERLKGVDSTLKIQPAKLEDSAVYLCASSLRSGVNTGELFFGEGSRLTVL.